This T cell receptor beta chain was sequenced during a study of T cells in localized non-small cell lung cancer. The study, taken as a whole, reports: Owing to sequencing of a solitary tumor region, heterogeneity cannot be discounted. Adjacent uninvolved lung tissue had the highest T cell clonality, exceeding tumor. Paired adjacent lung recovered a median around 60 of the top 100 tumor clones.

TCRdb keeps only in-frame clones here, not all; method: immunoSEQ multiplex PCR. The table lists 18,000 or so clones, over 80% of them singletons. Per germline, CDR1 SEHNR and CDR2 FQNEAQ (reference sequence). This CDR3 region has 15 residues. V was shortened by 2 bases and J by 0 bases, with 9 bases between the two germline ends. There are a few counts of this clone. Its antigen is still unknown. The chain uses TRBV7-9 and TRBJ2-3, with D hard to call. The sequencing here drew on peripheral blood, taken before any cancer treatment. This receptor was taken from a female donor at least 60 years old with stage I lung adenocarcinoma. The CDR3 region has the DNA TGTGCCAGCAGCTTACAGAGTATTAGCACAGATACGCAGTATTTT. Protein sequence: CASSLQSISTDTQYF.